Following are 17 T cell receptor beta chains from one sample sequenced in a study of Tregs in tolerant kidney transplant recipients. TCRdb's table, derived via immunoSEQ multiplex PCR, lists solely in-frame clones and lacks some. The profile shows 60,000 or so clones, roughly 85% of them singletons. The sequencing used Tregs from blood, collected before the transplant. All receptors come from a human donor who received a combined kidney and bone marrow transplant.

CDR3 in DNA: TGCGCCAGCAGCTTGGCCAACGCCCCCTACGAGCAGTACTTC. Translation gives CASSLANAPYEQYF. The genes are TRBV5-1 and TRBJ2-7, with no clear D. The CDR3 runs 14 residues. The V end lost 0 bases, the J end lost 2 bases, and 9 bases lay between the germline ends. CDR1 SGHRS and CDR2 YFSETQ come from the germline V gene.

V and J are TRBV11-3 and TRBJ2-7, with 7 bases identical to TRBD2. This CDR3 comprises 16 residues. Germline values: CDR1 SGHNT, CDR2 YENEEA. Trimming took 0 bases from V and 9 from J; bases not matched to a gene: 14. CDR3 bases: TGTGCCAGCAGCTTAGATCGGGACTACCTCTTTTGTGGGCAGTACTTC. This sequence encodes CASSLDRDYLFCGQYF.

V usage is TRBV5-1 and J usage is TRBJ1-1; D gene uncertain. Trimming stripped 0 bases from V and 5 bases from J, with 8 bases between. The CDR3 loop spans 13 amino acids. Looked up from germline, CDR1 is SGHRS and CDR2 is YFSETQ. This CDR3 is CASSLDPGTEAFF. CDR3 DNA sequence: TGCGCCAGCAGCTTGGACCCGGGGACTGAAGCTTTCTTT.

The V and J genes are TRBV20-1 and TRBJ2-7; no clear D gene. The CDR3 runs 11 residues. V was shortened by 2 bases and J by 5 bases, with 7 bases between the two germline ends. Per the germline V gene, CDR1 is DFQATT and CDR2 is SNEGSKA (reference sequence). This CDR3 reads CSARRMDEQYF. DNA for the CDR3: TGCAGTGCTAGAAGGATGGACGAGCAGTACTTC.

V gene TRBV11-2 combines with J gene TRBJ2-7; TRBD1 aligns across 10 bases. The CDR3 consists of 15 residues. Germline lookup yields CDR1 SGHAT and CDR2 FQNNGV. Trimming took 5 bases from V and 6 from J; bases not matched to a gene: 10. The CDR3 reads CASSLLDRGLSEQYF. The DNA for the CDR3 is TGTGCCAGCAGCCTCCTGGACAGGGGGTTAAGCGAGCAGTACTTC.

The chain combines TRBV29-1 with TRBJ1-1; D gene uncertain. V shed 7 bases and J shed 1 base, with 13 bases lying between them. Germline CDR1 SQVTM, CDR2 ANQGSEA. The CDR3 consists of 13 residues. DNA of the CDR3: TGCAGCGCCGGCCCCAGCCCGAACACTGAAGCTTTCTTT. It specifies CSAGPSPNTEAFF.

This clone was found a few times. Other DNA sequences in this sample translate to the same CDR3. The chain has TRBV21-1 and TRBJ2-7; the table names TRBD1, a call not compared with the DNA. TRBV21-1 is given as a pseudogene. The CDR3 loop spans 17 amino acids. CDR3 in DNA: TGTGCCAGCAGCAAAGGAGGGGGTCAGGTGGGTTCCTACGAGCAGTACTTC. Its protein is CASSKGGGQVGSYEQYF.

The chain's CDR3 is CASTFSDRVDEQYF. CDR3 nucleotides: TGTGCCAGCACCTTTTCGGACAGGGTTGACGAGCAGTACTTC. The chain carries TRBV27 and TRBJ2-5; the match to TRBD1 covers 8 bases. The DNA end favors TRBJ2-7, so the J call may be wrong. Per germline, CDR1 MNHEY and CDR2 SMNVEV (reference sequence). The length of the CDR3 is 14 residues.

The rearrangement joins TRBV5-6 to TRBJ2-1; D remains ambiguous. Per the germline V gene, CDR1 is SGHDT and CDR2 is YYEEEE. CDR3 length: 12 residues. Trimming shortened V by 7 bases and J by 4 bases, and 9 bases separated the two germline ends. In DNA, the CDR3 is TGTGCCAGCTCCCGTAGTTACAATGAGCAGTTCTTC. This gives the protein CASSRSYNEQFF.

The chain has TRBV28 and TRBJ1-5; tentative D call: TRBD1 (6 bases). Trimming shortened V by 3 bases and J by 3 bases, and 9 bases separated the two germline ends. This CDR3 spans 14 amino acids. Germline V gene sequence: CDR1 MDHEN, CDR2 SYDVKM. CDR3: CASSLAGANQPQHF. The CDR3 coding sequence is TGTGCCAGCAGTTTGGCGGGGGCCAATCAGCCCCAGCATTTT.

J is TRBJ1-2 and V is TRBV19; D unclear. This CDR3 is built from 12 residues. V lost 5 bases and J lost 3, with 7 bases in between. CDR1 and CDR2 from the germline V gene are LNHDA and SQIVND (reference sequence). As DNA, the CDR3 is TGTGCCAGTAGTTTGGGCTACTATGGCTACACCTTC. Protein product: CASSLGYYGYTF.

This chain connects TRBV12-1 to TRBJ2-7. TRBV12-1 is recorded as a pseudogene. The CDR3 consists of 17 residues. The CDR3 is CASSFALGRTSSYEQYF. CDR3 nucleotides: TGTGCCAGCAGCTTTGCGCTCGGGCGCACCAGCTCCTACGAGCAGTACTTC.

The CDR3 DNA sequence: TGTGCCAGCAGTTACTCTAGCAGTCCCTATCAGCCCCAGCATTTT. Residues: CASSYSSSPYQPQHF. This chain connects TRBV6-5 to TRBJ1-5; D gene ambiguous. The CDR3 spans 15 residues. The ends were cut back, 0 bases at V and 5 bases at J, with 11 bases in the middle. Germline CDR1 reads MNHEY; CDR2 reads SVGAGI.

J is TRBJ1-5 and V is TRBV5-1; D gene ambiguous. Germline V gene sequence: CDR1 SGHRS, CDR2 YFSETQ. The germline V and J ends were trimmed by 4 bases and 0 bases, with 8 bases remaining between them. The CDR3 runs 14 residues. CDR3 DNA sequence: TGCGCCAGCAGCCCCAGTCTTAGCAATCAGCCCCAGCATTTT. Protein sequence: CASSPSLSNQPQHF.

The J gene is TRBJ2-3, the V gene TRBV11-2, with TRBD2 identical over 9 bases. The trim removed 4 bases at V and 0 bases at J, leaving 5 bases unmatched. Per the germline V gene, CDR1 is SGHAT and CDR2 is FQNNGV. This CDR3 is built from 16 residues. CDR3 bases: TGTGCCAGCAGCTATCTAGCGGGGCTAAGCACAGATACGCAGTATTTT. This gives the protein CASSYLAGLSTDTQYF.

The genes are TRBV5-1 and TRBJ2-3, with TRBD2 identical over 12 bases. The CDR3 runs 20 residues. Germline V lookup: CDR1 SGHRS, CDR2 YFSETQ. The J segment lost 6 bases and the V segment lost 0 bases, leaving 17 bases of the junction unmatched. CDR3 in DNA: TGCGCCAGCAGCTTGGTTCCTATCGGGACTAGCGGGCTGATGCGCGATACGCAGTATTTT. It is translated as CASSLVPIGTSGLMRDTQYF.

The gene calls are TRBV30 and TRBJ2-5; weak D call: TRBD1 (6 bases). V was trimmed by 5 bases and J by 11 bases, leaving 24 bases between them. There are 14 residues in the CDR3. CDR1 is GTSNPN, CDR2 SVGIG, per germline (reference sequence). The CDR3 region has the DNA TGTGCCTGGCCCTGGAAGGACAGTGTGGGAGAGCAGTACTTC. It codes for CAWPWKDSVGEQYF.